This TCR beta chain was sequenced for a study of cytomegalovirus exposure and HLA in healthy donors. CDR3 length: 16 residues. CDR1 and CDR2 (germline): MNHEY, SVGAGI. Trimming took off 2 bases at V and 0 bases at J, with 12 bases between the two ends. This PCR relied on a set of 60 Vbeta primers and 13 Jbeta primers. Assay used: immunoSEQ multiplex PCR; TCRdb lists only in-frame clones, some missing. The sample includes about 150,000 clones, more than 65% of them seen just once. Regarding the study as a whole: Being indistinguishable, some V segments were excluded, TRBV6-2 and TRBV6-3 among them. With further analysis later on, most CMV-associated TCR beta chains appeared HLA-restricted. A likely sequencing artifact accounted for one observed cluster of highly shared sequence variants.

The donors (healthy individuals) were bone marrow donors. Details on this clone: Its antigen is unidentified.

The TCR originated in a man aged 50 to 59 in good health and CMV-seropositive. The rearrangement uses TRBV6-5 and TRBJ2-3, with D possibly matching TRBD2 (6 bases). Sequencing input: PBMCs. CDR3 sequence reads: CASSYPGVPSTDTQYF. The CDR3 coding sequence is TGTGCCAGCAGTTACCCGGGGGTCCCTAGCACAGATACGCAGTATTTT.